These T cell receptor beta chains were read from a single sample in a study of blood T cell repertoires in COVID-19. The repertoire was sequenced with immunoSEQ multiplex PCR; TCRdb's copy has only in-frame clones and lacks some. The sample has about 210,000 clones; 80% to 90% are singletons. Sample: PBMCs or T cells enriched from blood (not recorded which). The receptors come from a man between 25 and 39 years old in a cohort exposed to, infected with or recovered from COVID-19 (not recorded which). Both conserved end residues are part of each CDR3. A D gene is named only where the DNA matches it firmly. Clone size appears in some rows only: once, few, many, or a class for an expanded clone.

TRBV5-4	.	TRBJ2-1	few	CASSLGRARSDEQFF	TGTGCCAGCAGCCTCGGGCGGGCCCGGTCGGATGAGCAGTTCTTC
TRBV28	TRBD1	TRBJ1-5	few	CASRPGQGYQPQHF	TGTGCCAGCCGGCCGGGACAGGGGTATCAGCCCCAGCATTTT
TRBV6-5	.	TRBJ1-3	.	CAPVSVGNTIYF	TGTGCCCCAGTATCCGTAGGAAACACCATATATTTT
TRBV14	.	TRBJ1-1	.	CASSLITDVNTEAFF	TGTGCCAGCAGCCTGATAACAGATGTGAACACTGAAGCTTTCTTT
TRBV24-1	TRBD2	TRBJ2-5	.	CATSDSRAGGGPRETQYF	TGTGCCACCAGTGATTCACGAGCGGGGGGAGGGCCGAGGGAGACCCAGTACTTC
TRBV19	.	TRBJ2-7	.	CASSYGGASYEQYF	TGTGCCAGTAGCTACGGGGGAGCTTCCTACGAGCAGTACTTC
TRBV7-8	.	TRBJ2-7	.	CASSPNYEQYF	TGTGCCAGCAGCCCTAACTACGAGCAGTACTTC
TRBV7-6	.	TRBJ2-1	.	CASSTLTGALHYEQFF	TGTGCCAGCAGCACCCTGACAGGAGCCCTACACTATGAGCAGTTCTTC
TRBV24-1	TRBD1	TRBJ1-1	.	CATSDLSGQVWGEAFF	TGTGCCACCAGTGATCTCTCAGGACAGGTTTGGGGCGAAGCTTTCTTT
TRBV5-1	.	TRBJ1-2	.	CASRPGPSYGYTF	TGCGCCAGCAGACCCGGTCCGTCCTATGGCTACACCTTC
TRBV6-6	.	TRBJ1-5	.	CAIWSGQGYNQPQHF	TGTGCCATCTGGTCGGGACAAGGGTATAATCAGCCCCAGCATTTT
TRBV5-1	.	TRBJ1-3	.	CASRSAGVGGNTIYF	TGCGCCAGCAGGTCCGCGGGGGTAGGTGGAAACACCATATATTTT